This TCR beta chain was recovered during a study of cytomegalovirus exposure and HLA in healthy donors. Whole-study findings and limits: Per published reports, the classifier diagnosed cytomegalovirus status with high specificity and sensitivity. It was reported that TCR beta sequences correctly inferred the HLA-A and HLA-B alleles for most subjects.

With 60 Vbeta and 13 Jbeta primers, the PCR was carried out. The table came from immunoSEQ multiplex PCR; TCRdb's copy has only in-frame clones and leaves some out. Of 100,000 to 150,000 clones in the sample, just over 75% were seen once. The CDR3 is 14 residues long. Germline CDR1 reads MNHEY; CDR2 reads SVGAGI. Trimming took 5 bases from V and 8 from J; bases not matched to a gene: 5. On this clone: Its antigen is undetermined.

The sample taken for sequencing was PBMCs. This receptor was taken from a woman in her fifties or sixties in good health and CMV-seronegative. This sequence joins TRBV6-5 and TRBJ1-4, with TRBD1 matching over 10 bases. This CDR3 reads CASSPGTGEEKLFF. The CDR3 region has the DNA TGTGCCAGCAGTCCCGGGACAGGGGAGGAAAAACTGTTTTTT.